The source of this TCR beta chain is a study of T cell responses to AZD1222 COVID-19 vaccine. Whole-study findings and limits: Every sample of the repertoires postdated the peak T cell response. It was only a handful of AZD1222 recipients who were seropositive at baseline. Two AZD1222 doses significantly raised spike-specific TCR breadth and depth over controls.

TCRdb's copy holds only in-frame clones and misses some; the assay was immunoSEQ multiplex PCR. The sample lists 250,000 to 300,000 clones, around 93% occurring once. The CDR3 extends over 15 amino acids. The V gene end was trimmed by 5 bases and the J gene end by 8 bases; junction bases not matched to a gene: 10. Germline assignment: CDR1 LNHDA and CDR2 SQIVND (reference sequence). About this clone: Its matching antigen is unknown.

J is TRBJ1-2 and V is TRBV19; 11 bases agree with TRBD1. The clonotype was recovered from an adult who received the AZD1222 COVID-19 vaccine. This sample comprised peripheral blood, obtained 28 days after the second AZD1222 dose. The CDR3 DNA reads TGTGCCAGTAGTTCGAGGACAGGGGGCTTCTGGGGCTACACCTTC. Its protein is CASSSRTGGFWGYTF.